One and the same sample provided the 30 T cell receptor beta chains below, sequenced in a study of T cell changes during pregnancy in multiple sclerosis. Profiled with immunoSEQ multiplex PCR; TCRdb holds only in-frame clones, not every one. The table records 90,000 or so clones, 80% to 95% of them present only once. The specimen was peripheral blood, collected in the first trimester of pregnancy. Every receptor here comes from a female donor in good health, enrolled as a control in a pregnancy study.

The rearrangement joins TRBV4-2 to TRBJ1-1; 8 bases fit TRBD1. The V gene's germline CDR1 is LGHNA and CDR2 YNFKEQ. CDR3 length equals 15 residues. V was clipped by 2 bases and J by 4 bases; unmatched bases: 6. Here the CDR3 reads CASSQQGAAFTEAFF. The CDR3 DNA reads as TGTGCCAGCAGCCAACAGGGGGCCGCCTTCACTGAAGCTTTCTTT.

This chain links TRBV13 with TRBJ1-2; TRBD1 matches at 10 bases. Germline assignment: CDR1 PRHDT and CDR2 FYEKMQ (reference sequence). There are 13 residues in the CDR3. Germline trimming cut 5 bases from V and 3 bases from J; bases unmatched to any gene: 0. CDR3 sequence (DNA): TGTGCCAGCAGCGGACAGGGGGACTATGGCTACACCTTC. Translated: CASSGQGDYGYTF.

The chain uses TRBV6-1 and TRBJ1-5; D remains ambiguous. Germline CDR1 reads MNHNS; CDR2 reads SASEGT. The CDR3 extends over 13 amino acids. The V and J ends lost 5 bases and 4 bases respectively, with 9 bases between them. The CDR3 nucleotides read TGTGCCAGCAGTTCCCAGGTGAATCAGCCCCAGCATTTT. It specifies CASSSQVNQPQHF.

The J gene is TRBJ2-5, the V gene TRBV18; 7 bases are a match to TRBD2. Germline V lookup: CDR1 KGHSH, CDR2 LQKENI. V lost 0 bases to trimming and J lost 6 bases; unmatched junction nucleotides: 7. This CDR3 is 15 amino acids long. The CDR3 sequence: CASSPPGLTHQTQYF. The CDR3 region has the DNA TGTGCCAGCTCACCACCGGGACTAACTCACCAGACCCAGTACTTC.

The chain uses TRBV25-1 and TRBJ2-6, with D hard to call. Germline V gene data show CDR1 as MGHDK and CDR2 as SYGVNS. Between the trimmed V and J ends, which lost 2 bases and 0 bases, there was a span of 8 bases. This CDR3 is 16 amino acids long. The CDR3 sequence: CASSEGPHSGANVLTF. The DNA for the CDR3 is TGTGCCAGCAGTGAAGGCCCTCACTCTGGGGCCAACGTCCTGACTTTC.

This sequence joins TRBV9 and TRBJ2-7; 7 bases align to TRBD1. The CDR3 totals 12 residues. Germline V gives CDR1 SGDLS, CDR2 YYNGEE. Trimming at V came to 3 bases and at J to 5 bases, leaving 2 bases not matched to a gene. CDR3 sequence reads: CASSGTGHEQYF. For the CDR3, the DNA is TGTGCCAGCAGCGGGACAGGCCACGAGCAGTACTTC.

This clone was recorded only once. This chain uses TRBV6-5 with TRBJ2-2; possibly TRBD2 for D (7 bases). Trimming removed 7 bases at V and 6 bases at J, with 15 bases between. From germline, CDR1 is MNHEY and CDR2 SVGAGI. The CDR3 runs 14 residues. The CDR3 protein is CASTLRGPAGELFF. CDR3 coding DNA: TGTGCCAGCACCTTGCGGGGGCCCGCCGGGGAGCTGTTTTTT.

The chain carries TRBV30 and TRBJ1-5; TRBD1 agrees at 8 bases. J was trimmed by 7 bases and V by 2 bases; bases with no gene match: 10. Per germline, CDR1 GTSNPN and CDR2 SVGIG (reference sequence). There are 15 residues in the CDR3. In DNA form, the CDR3 reads TGTGCCTGGAGTAAGGGCGGACAGGGCGGCCAGCCCCAGCATTTT. Its protein is CAWSKGGQGGQPQHF.

The sample holds a few counts of this clone. The chain combines TRBV7-3 with TRBJ1-1; D might be TRBD1 (5 bases). Germline-derived CDR1 and CDR2 are SGHTA and FQGTGA. The CDR3 is made up of 13 amino acids. Trimming removed 3 bases from V and 1 base from J, with 6 bases in between. The CDR3 bases are TGTGCCAGCAGCTTCACAGGGAACACTGAAGCTTTCTTT. Its translation is CASSFTGNTEAFF.

This chain uses TRBV29-1 with TRBJ1-1; D perhaps matches TRBD1 (6 bases). Trimming stripped 5 bases from V and 4 bases from J, with 17 bases between. The CDR3 has 14 residues. Germline CDR1 and CDR2: SQVTM and ANQGSEA. CDR3 DNA sequence: TGCAGCGTTCAATCGACAGGAGTCCGCACTGAAGCTTTCTTT. This gives the protein CSVQSTGVRTEAFF. The full variable domain, in which reference TRBV29-1 and TRBJ1-1 provide the parts outside the CDR3, is SAVISQKPSRDICQRGTSLTIQCQVDSQVTMMFWYRQQPGQSLTLIATANQGSEATYESGFVIDKFPISRPNLTFSTLTVSNMSPEDSSIYLCSVQSTGVRTEAFFGQGTRLTVV.

This sequence joins TRBV2 and TRBJ2-3; tentatively, D is TRBD1 (7 bases). Per germline, CDR1 SNHLY and CDR2 FYNNEI. V was pared by 9 bases and J by 6 bases, with 16 bases between. The CDR3 is made up of 13 amino acids. The CDR3 spells CARQGRGGDTQYF. The CDR3 DNA reads TGTGCCAGACAGGGGCGTGGGGGGGATACGCAGTATTTT.

This chain uses TRBV7-6 with TRBJ1-3, with TRBD1 matching 9 bases. The V segment lost 3 bases and the J segment 3 bases; nucleotides outside the gene matches: 12. Germline V gene data show CDR1 as SGHVS and CDR2 as FNYEAQ. The CDR3 is 18 residues long. The CDR3 here is CASSLNPRQGGGGNTIYF. For the CDR3, the DNA is TGTGCCAGCAGCTTGAACCCGAGACAGGGGGGAGGTGGAAACACCATATATTTT. The full variable domain, its missing parts supplied by reference TRBV7-6 and TRBJ1-3, is GAGVSQSPRYKVTKRGQDVALRCDPISGHVSLYWYRQALGQGPEFLTYFNYEAQQDKSGLPNDRFSAERPEGSISTLTIQRTEQRDSAMYRCASSLNPRQGGGGNTIYFGEGSWLTVV.

The chain recombines TRBV7-7 with TRBJ2-5, with a tentative D call TRBD2 (6 bases). Germline-derived CDR1 and CDR2 are SSHAT and FNYEAQ (reference sequence). This CDR3 contains 13 residues. The CDR3 DNA reads TGTGCTAGCGGACGGACTATCGCGGAGACCCAGTACTTC. Its protein is CASGRTIAETQYF.

This clone was seen a handful of times. The rearrangement uses TRBV9 and TRBJ2-5, with 9 bases lining up with TRBD2. The CDR3 extends over 16 amino acids. V shed 0 bases, J shed 5 bases, and the junction held 8 bases outside the gene matches. Germline V CDR1 and CDR2: SGDLS, YYNGEE. As DNA, the CDR3 is TGTGCCAGCAGCGTAGGCGATAGCGGGGGTCGGGAGACCCAGTACTTC. Translating it yields CASSVGDSGGRETQYF.

This clone has just one count. V and J are TRBV29-1 and TRBJ2-5; 9 positions agree with TRBD2. The V gene end was trimmed by 0 bases and the J gene end by 4 bases; junction bases not matched to a gene: 6. This CDR3 spans 15 amino acids. Per the germline V gene, CDR1 is SQVTM and CDR2 is ANQGSEA. CDR3 sequence reads: CSVEEAAGGGETQYF. The CDR3 DNA is TGCAGCGTTGAAGAGGCAGCGGGGGGAGGAGAGACCCAGTACTTC.

The chain couples TRBV11-3 to TRBJ1-1; 11 bases are a match to TRBD1. The germline V gene has CDR1 SGHNT and CDR2 YENEEA. The CDR3 contains 15 residues. Germline trimming cut 6 bases from V and 1 base from J; bases unmatched to any gene: 4. Here the CDR3 reads CASSPGTGGNTEAFF. In nucleotides, the CDR3 is TGTGCCAGCAGTCCCGGGACAGGGGGGAACACTGAAGCTTTCTTT.

The sample holds one count of this clone. The chain carries TRBV9 and TRBJ2-7, with D possibly matching TRBD2 (5 bases). The V gene lost 7 bases and the J gene lost 4 bases, with 9 bases spanning the gap. Germline lookup yields CDR1 SGDLS and CDR2 YYNGEE. The CDR3 has 11 residues. CDR3 sequence reads: CASLARYEQYF. CDR3 DNA sequence: TGTGCCAGCCTAGCCCGATACGAGCAGTACTTC.

The genes are TRBV9 and TRBJ2-5; possible D gene TRBD1, 6 bases. The CDR3 is made up of 17 amino acids. V gave up 0 bases and J gave up 4 bases, with 19 bases separating them. From germline, CDR1 is SGDLS and CDR2 YYNGEE. CDR3 loop: CASSVGAATGSSETQYF. In DNA, the CDR3 is TGTGCCAGCAGCGTAGGGGCCGCCACAGGGAGTTCAGAGACCCAGTACTTC. The whole variable domain, remainder taken from reference TRBV9 and TRBJ2-5, is DSGVTQTPKHLITATGQRVTLRCSPRSGDLSVYWYQQSLDQGLQFLIQYYNGEERAKGNILERFSAQQFPDLHSELNLSSLELGDSALYFCASSVGAATGSSETQYFGPGTRLLVL.

The chain links TRBV7-8 to TRBJ2-1, with 10 bases fitting TRBD2. Losses at the gene ends were 5 bases for V and 4 bases for J; bases not matched to a gene: 8. This CDR3 comprises 16 residues. Per the germline V gene, CDR1 is SGHVS and CDR2 is FQNEAQ. CDR3 in amino acids: CASSSLSGGTYNEQFF. The CDR3 nucleotides read TGTGCCAGCAGCAGCCTTAGCGGGGGGACTTACAATGAGCAGTTCTTC. Full variable domain (rest looked up from reference TRBV7-8 and TRBJ2-1): GAGVSQSPRYKVAKRGQDVALRCDPISGHVSLFWYQQALGQGPEFLTYFQNEAQLDKSGLPSDRFFAERPEGSVSTLKIQRTQQEDSAVYLCASSSLSGGTYNEQFFGPGTRLTVL.

The chain links TRBV2 to TRBJ2-5; no clear D. From germline, CDR1 is SNHLY and CDR2 FYNNEI. The CDR3 is 14 amino acids. V gave up 6 bases and J gave up 2 bases, with 13 bases separating them. The CDR3 DNA reads TGTGCCAGCAGGCTTCGCCAGATACAAGAGACCCAGTACTTC. It encodes CASRLRQIQETQYF.

This chain uses TRBV7-2 with TRBJ1-3, with D uncertain. Germline V CDR1 and CDR2: SGHTA, FQGNSA. Trimming removed 4 bases at V and 0 bases at J, with 7 bases between. The CDR3 is 14 amino acids. The CDR3 DNA reads TGTGCCAGCAGCTCTTACAGCTCTGGAAACACCATATATTTT. Its protein is CASSSYSSGNTIYF.

The chain carries TRBV15 and TRBJ1-2, with 7 bases matching TRBD1. Per germline, CDR1 LNHNV and CDR2 YYDKDF (reference sequence). This CDR3 spans 16 amino acids. V shed 2 bases, J shed 6 bases, and the junction held 12 bases outside the gene matches. The CDR3 region has the DNA TGTGCCACCAGCAGACCAACACAGGGGTTACGTCATGGCTACACCTTC. Its protein is CATSRPTQGLRHGYTF.

The chain carries TRBV5-8 and TRBJ1-6; maybe TRBD1 (6 bases). The CDR3 totals 15 residues. V was trimmed by 4 bases and J by 6 bases, leaving 14 bases between them. Germline V gene data show CDR1 as SGHTS and CDR2 as YDEGEE. CDR3 loop: CASSQQGPGNSPLHF. In DNA, the CDR3 is TGTGCCAGCAGCCAACAGGGACCCGGTAATTCACCCCTCCACTTT. The entire variable domain, with the rest obtained from reference TRBV5-8 and TRBJ1-6, is as follows: EAGVTQSPTHLIKTRGQQATLRCSPISGHTSVYWYQQALGLGLQFLLWYDEGEERNRGNFPPRFSGRQFPNYSSELNVNALELEDSALYLCASSQQGPGNSPLHFGNGTRLTVT.

The chain has TRBV5-1 and TRBJ2-3; D is unresolved. Germline loops: CDR1 SGHRS, CDR2 YFSETQ. The CDR3 has 13 amino acids. Trimming left V 2 bases short and J 0 bases short, with 4 bases between. CDR3 nucleotide sequence: TGCGCCAGCAGCTTCTCTAGCACAGATACGCAGTATTTT. Protein product: CASSFSSTDTQYF.

The chain has TRBV18 and TRBJ2-3; D not certain. The CDR3 is 16 residues long. The ends were cut back, 5 bases at V and 0 bases at J, with 15 bases in the middle. Germline V CDR1 and CDR2: KGHSH, LQKENI. The CDR3 loop reads CASSTRQTLSTDTQYF. The CDR3 nucleotides are TGTGCCAGCTCAACCAGACAAACCCTCAGCACAGATACGCAGTATTTT.

The V gene is TRBV27, the J gene TRBJ2-5; D might be TRBD1 (6 bases). Trimming cost V 1 base and J 4 bases, with 13 bases left between them. This CDR3 has 15 amino acids. CDR1 is MNHEY and CDR2 is SMNVEV in the germline V gene (reference sequence). The DNA for the CDR3 is TGTGCCAGCAGTTTATTCCAACAGGGCCCAGAGACCCAGTACTTC. This gives the protein CASSLFQQGPETQYF.

This clone came up a few times. This chain uses TRBV6-5 with TRBJ1-1; TRBD1 matches 7 bases. Germline-derived CDR1 and CDR2 are MNHEY and SVGAGI. After removal of 6 bases from V and 1 base from J, the junction contained 2 bases not matched to a gene. This CDR3 is built from 13 residues. The CDR3 DNA follows: TGTGCCAGCAGGGACAGGCGGAACACTGAAGCTTTCTTT. Translation gives CASRDRRNTEAFF.

The genes are TRBV18 and TRBJ2-6; D possibly corresponds to TRBD1 (7 bases). This CDR3 has 19 residues. V was cut by 6 bases and J by 0 bases, with 21 bases left in between. Looked up from germline, CDR1 is KGHSH and CDR2 is LQKENI. The CDR3 loop is CASSPGPAGGSSGANVLTF. Here the CDR3 DNA reads TGTGCCAGCTCCCCCGGGCCCGCAGGGGGGTCCTCTGGGGCCAACGTCCTGACTTTC.

J is TRBJ1-2 and V is TRBV30; TRBD1 agrees at 8 bases. The V gene end was trimmed by 4 bases and the J gene end by 8 bases; junction bases not matched to a gene: 3. CDR3 length: 11 amino acids. CDR1 and CDR2 from the germline V gene are GTSNPN and SVGIG (reference sequence). CDR3 coding DNA: TGTGCCTGGAACCCAGGGGGCGGCTACACCTTC. Translating it yields CAWNPGGGYTF. The full variable domain, in which reference TRBV30 and TRBJ1-2 provide the parts outside the CDR3, is SQTIHQWPATLVQPVGSPLSLECTVEGTSNPNLYWYRQAAGRGLQLLFYSVGIGQISSEVPQNLSASRPQDRQFILSSKKLLLSDSGFYLCAWNPGGGYTFGSGTRLTVV.

CDR3 amino acids: CASSLTGQGAGNEQFF. CDR3 bases: TGTGCCAGTAGTCTCACCGGGCAGGGGGCAGGGAATGAGCAGTTCTTC. V is TRBV19 and J is TRBJ2-1, with 8 bases fitting TRBD1. The germline CDR1 and CDR2 sequences are LNHDA and SQIVND (reference sequence). V was clipped by 5 bases and J by 7 bases; unmatched bases: 13. There are 16 residues in the CDR3.